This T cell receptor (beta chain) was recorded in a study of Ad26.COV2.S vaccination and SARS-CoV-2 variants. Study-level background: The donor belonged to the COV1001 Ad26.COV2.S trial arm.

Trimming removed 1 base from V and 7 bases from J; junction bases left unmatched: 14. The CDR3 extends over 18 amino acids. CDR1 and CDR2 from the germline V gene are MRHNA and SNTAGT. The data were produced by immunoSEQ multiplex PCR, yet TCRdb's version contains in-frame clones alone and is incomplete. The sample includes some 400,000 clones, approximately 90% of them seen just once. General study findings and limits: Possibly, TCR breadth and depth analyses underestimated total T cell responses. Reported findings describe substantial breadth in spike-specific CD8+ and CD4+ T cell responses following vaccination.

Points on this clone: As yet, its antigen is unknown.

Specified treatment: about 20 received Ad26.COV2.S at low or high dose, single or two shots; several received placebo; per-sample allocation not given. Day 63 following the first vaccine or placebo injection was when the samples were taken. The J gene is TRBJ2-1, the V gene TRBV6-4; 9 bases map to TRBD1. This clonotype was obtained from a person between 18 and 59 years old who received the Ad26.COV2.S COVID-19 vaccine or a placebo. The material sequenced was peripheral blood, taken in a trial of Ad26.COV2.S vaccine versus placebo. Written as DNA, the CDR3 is TGTGCCAGCAGTGACTTCCGGGGGACAGGGTCAATGGGGAATGAGCAGTTCTTC. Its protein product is CASSDFRGTGSMGNEQFF.